Described below is a single T cell receptor (beta chain) sequence and its context. The data originate from a study of OX40 agonist ivuxolimab in advanced cancers. V lost 4 bases and J lost 4, with 13 bases in between. Looked up from germline, CDR1 is SGHTA and CDR2 is FQGTGA. The CDR3 loop spans 14 amino acids. TCRdb's table, derived via immunoSEQ multiplex PCR, lists solely in-frame clones and lacks some. The data hold around 35,000 clones, with 70% to 85% observed a single time. This specimen consisted of CD4+ or CD8+ T cells sorted from blood, obtained in a trial of the OX40 agonist ivuxolimab. The rearrangement joins TRBV7-3 to TRBJ1-1, with D hard to call. The sequence came from an adult with an advanced solid tumor such as melanoma, head and neck, liver or kidney cancer. The CDR3 reads CASSSNPGGTEAFF. The CDR3 DNA is TGTGCCAGCAGCTCCAACCCCGGCGGCACTGAAGCTTTCTTT.